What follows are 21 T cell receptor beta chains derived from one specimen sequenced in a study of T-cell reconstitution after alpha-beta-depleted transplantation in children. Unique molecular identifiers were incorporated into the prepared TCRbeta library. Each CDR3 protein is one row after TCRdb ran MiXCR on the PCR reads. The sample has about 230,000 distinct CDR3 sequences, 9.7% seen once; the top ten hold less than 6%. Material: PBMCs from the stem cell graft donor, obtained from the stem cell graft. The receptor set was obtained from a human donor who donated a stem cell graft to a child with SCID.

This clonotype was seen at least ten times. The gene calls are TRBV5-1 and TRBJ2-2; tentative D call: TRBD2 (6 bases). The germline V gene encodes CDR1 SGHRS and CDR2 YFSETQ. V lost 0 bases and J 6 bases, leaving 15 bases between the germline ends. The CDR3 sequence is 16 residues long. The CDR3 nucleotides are TGCGCCAGCAGCTTGGGGCGGCAGGGACTTTCCGGGGAGCTGTTTTTT. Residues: CASSLGRQGLSGELFF.

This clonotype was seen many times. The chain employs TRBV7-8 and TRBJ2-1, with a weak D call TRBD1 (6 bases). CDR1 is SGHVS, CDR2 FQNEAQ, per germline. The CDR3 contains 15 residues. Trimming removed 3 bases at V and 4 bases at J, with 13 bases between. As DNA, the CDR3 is TGTGCCAGCAGCTTGGGACATGGGGTTTACAATGAGCAGTTCTTC. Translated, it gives CASSLGHGVYNEQFF. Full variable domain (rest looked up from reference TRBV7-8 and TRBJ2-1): GAGVSQSPRYKVAKRGQDVALRCDPISGHVSLFWYQQALGQGPEFLTYFQNEAQLDKSGLPSDRFFAERPEGSVSTLKIQRTQQEDSAVYLCASSLGHGVYNEQFFGPGTRLTVL.

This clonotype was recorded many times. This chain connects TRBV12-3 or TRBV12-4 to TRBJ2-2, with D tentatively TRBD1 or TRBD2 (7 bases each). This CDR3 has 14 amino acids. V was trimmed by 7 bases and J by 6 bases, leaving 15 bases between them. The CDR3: CASNPQGGAGELFF. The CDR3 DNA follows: TGTGCCAGCAACCCTCAGGGGGGGGCCGGGGAGCTGTTTTTT.

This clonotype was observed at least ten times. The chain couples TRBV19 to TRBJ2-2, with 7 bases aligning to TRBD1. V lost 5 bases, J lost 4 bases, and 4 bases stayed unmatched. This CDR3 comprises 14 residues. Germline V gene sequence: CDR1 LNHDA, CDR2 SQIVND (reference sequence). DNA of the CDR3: TGTGCCAGTAGTGTGACAGGGTTCACCGGGGAGCTGTTTTTT. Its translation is CASSVTGFTGELFF.

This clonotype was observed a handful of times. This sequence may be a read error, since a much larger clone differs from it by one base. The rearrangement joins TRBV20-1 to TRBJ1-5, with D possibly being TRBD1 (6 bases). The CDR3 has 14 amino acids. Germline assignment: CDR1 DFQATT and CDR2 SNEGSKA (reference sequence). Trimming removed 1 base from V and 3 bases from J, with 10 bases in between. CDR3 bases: TGCAGTGCTAGAGGGGGGGGCGACAATCAGCCCCAGCATTTT. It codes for CSARGGGDNQPQHF.

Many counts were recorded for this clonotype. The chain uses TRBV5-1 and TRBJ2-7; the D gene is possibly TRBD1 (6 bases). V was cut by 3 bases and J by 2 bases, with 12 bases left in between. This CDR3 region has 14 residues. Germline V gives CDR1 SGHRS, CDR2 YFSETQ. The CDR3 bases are TGCGCCAGCAGCTATGCCGGACAGACCTACGAGCAGTACTTC. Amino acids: CASSYAGQTYEQYF.

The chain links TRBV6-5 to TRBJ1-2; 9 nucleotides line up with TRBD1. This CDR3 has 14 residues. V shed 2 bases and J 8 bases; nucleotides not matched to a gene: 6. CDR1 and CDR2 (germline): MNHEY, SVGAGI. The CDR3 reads CASSYGQGSGGYTF. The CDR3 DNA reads TGTGCCAGCAGTTACGGACAGGGGTCAGGGGGCTACACCTTC.

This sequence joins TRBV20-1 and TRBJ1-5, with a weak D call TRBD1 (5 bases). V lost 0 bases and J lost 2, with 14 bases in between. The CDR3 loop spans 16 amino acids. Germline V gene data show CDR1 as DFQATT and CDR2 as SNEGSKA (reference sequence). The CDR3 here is CSARDLGGEGNQPQHF. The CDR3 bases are TGCAGTGCTAGAGATCTTGGGGGAGAGGGCAATCAGCCCCAGCATTTT.

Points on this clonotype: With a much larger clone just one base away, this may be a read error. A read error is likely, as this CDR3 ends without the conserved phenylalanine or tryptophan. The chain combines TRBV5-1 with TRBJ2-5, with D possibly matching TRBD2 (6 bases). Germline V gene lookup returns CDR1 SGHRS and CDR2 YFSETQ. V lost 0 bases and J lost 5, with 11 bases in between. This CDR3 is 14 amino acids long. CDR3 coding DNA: TGCGCCAGCAGCTTGGGCCGCGGGGAGGAGACCCAGTACTTG. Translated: CASSLGRGEETQYL.

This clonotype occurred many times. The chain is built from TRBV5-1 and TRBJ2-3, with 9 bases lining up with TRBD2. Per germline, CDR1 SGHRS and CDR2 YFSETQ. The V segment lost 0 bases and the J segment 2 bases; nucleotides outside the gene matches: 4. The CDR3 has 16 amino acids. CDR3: CASSLVAGGPTDTQYF. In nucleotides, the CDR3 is TGCGCCAGCAGCTTGGTGGCGGGGGGGCCCACAGATACGCAGTATTTT.

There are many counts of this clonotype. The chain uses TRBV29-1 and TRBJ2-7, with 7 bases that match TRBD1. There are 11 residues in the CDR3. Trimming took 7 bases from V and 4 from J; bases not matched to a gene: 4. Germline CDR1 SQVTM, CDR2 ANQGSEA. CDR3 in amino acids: CSGTQGYEQYF. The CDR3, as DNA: TGCAGCGGGACACAGGGGTACGAGCAGTACTTC.

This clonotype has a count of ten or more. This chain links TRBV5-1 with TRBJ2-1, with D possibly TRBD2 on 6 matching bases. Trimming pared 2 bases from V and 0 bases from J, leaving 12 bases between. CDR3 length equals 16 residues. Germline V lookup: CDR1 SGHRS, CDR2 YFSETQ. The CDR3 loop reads CASSFIAVSSYNEQFF. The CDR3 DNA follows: TGCGCCAGCAGCTTCATAGCGGTAAGCTCCTACAATGAGCAGTTCTTC.

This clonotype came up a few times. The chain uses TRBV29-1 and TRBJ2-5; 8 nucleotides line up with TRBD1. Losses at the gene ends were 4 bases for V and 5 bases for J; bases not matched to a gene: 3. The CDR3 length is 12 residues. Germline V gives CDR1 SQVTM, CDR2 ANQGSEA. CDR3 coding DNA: TGCAGCGTTGCGCAGGGGGCCGAGACCCAGTACTTC. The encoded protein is CSVAQGAETQYF.

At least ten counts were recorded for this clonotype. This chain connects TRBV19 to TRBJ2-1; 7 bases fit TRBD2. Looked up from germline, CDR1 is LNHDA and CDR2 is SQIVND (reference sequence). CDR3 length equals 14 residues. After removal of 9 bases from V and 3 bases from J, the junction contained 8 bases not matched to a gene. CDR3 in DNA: TGTGCCAGCGATTCGGGGGGTGACTACAATGAGCAGTTCTTC. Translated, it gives CASDSGGDYNEQFF.

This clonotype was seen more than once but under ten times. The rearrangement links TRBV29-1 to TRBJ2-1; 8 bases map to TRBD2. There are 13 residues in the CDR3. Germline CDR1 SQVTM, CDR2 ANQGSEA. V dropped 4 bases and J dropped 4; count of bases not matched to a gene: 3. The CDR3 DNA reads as TGCAGCGTTGTTAGCGGGACTTACAATGAGCAGTTCTTC. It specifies CSVVSGTYNEQFF.

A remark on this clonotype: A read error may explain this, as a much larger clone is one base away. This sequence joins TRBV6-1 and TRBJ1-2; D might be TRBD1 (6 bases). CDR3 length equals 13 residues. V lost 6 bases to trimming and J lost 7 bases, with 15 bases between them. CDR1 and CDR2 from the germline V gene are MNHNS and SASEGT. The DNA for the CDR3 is TGTGCCAGCAGAGTACAGGGTCCGATTGGCTACACCTTC. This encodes CASRVQGPIGYTF.

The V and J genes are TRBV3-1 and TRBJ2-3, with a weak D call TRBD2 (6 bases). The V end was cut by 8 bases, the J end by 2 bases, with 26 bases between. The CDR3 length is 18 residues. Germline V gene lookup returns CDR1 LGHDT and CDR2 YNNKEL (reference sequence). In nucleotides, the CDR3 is TGTGCCAGCTGGCGTGTCCTACCGGGCGGGGTACCCACAGATACGCAGTATTTT. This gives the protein CASWRVLPGGVPTDTQYF.

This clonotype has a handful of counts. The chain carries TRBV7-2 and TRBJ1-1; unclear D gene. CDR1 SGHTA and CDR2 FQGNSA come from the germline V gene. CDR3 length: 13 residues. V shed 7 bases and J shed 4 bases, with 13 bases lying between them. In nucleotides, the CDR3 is TGTGCCAGCACCCCTACTCCTCTCACTGAAGCTTTCTTT. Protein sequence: CASTPTPLTEAFF.

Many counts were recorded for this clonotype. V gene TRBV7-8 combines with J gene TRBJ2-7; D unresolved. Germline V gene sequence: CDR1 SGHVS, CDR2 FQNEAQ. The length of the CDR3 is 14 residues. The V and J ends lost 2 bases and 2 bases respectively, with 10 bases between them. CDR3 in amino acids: CASSLRARPYEQYF. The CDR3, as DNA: TGTGCCAGCAGCTTAAGGGCTAGGCCCTACGAGCAGTACTTC.

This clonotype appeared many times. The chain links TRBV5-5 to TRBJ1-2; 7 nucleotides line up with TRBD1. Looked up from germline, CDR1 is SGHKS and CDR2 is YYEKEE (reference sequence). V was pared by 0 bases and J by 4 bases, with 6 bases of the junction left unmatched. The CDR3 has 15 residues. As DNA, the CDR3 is TGTGCCAGCAGCTTGGGAGGGACAGCGAGCTATGGCTACACCTTC. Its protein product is CASSLGGTASYGYTF.

DNA for the CDR3: TGTGCCAGCAGCCCGAGGTGGGGTGAAGCTTTCTTT. Its protein is CASSPRWGEAFF. J is TRBJ1-1 and V is TRBV7-2; D is ambiguous. Germline V gene lookup returns CDR1 SGHTA and CDR2 FQGNSA. There are 12 residues in the CDR3. V was clipped by 5 bases and J by 7 bases, with 11 bases between them. Full variable domain (remainder filled in from reference TRBV7-2 and TRBJ1-1): GAGVSQSPSNKVTEKGKDVELRCDPISGHTALYWYRQSLGQGLEFLIYFQGNSAPDKSGLPSDRFSAERTGGSVSTLTIQRTQQEDSAVYLCASSPRWGEAFFGQGTRLTVV.